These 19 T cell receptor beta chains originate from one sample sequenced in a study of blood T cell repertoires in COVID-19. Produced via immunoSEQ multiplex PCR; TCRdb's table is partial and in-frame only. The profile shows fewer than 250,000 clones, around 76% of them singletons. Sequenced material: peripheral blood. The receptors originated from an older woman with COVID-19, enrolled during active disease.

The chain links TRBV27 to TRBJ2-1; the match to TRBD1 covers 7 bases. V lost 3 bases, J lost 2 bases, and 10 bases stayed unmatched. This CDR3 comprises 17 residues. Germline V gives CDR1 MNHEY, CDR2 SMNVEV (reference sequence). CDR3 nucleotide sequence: TGTGCCAGCAGTTTCGTTTTTGGGACAGCACCCTACAATGAGCAGTTCTTC. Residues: CASSFVFGTAPYNEQFF.

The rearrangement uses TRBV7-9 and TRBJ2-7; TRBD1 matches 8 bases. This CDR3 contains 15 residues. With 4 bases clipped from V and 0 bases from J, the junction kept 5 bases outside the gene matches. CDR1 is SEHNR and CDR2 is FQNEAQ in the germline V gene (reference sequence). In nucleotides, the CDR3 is TGTGCCAGCAGCTCACGGACAGGGAGCTCCTACGAGCAGTACTTC. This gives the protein CASSSRTGSSYEQYF.

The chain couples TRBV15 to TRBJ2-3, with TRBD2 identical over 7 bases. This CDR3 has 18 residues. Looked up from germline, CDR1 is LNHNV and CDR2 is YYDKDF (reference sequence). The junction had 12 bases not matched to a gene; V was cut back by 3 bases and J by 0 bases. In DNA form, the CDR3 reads TGTGCCACCAGCAGGGACCTCCGGTCGCGGGGGAGCACAGATACGCAGTATTTT. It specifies CATSRDLRSRGSTDTQYF.

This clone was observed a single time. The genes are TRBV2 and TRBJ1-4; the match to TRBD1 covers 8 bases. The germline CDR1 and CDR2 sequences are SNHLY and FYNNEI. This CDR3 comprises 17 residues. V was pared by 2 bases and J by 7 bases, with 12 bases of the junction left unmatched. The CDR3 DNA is TGTGCCAGCAGTGAAAGTGTTGCAGGACAGGGACGTGAAAAACTGTTTTTT. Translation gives CASSESVAGQGREKLFF.

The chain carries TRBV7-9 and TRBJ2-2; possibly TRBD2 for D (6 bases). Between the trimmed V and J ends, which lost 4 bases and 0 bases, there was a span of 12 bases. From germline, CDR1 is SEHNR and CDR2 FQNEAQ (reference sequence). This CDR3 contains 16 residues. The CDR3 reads CASSSAGGSNTGELFF. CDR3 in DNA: TGTGCCAGCAGCTCGGCCGGGGGTTCGAACACCGGGGAGCTGTTTTTT.

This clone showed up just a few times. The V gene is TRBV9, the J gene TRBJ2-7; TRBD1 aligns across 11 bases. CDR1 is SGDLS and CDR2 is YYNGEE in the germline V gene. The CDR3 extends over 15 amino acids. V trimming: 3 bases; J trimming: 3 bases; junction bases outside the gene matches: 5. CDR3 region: CASSAGTGGFYEQYF. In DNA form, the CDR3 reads TGTGCCAGCAGCGCCGGGACAGGGGGATTCTACGAGCAGTACTTC.

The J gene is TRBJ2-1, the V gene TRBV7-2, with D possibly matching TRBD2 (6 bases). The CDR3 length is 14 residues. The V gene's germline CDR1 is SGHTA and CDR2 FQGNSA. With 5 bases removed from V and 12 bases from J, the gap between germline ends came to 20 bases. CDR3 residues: CASSPRSRDLAQFF. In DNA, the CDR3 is TGTGCCAGCAGCCCGCGATCCCGGGACTTAGCGCAGTTCTTC.

CDR3 amino acids: CASSLDRETPLHF. In DNA form, the CDR3 reads TGTGCCAGCAGCTTAGACAGGGAAACACCCCTCCACTTT. The V gene is TRBV11-2, the J gene TRBJ1-6; possible D gene TRBD1, 5 bases. Trimming stripped 0 bases from V and 11 bases from J, with 8 bases between. The CDR3 spans 13 residues. Looked up from germline, CDR1 is SGHAT and CDR2 is FQNNGV.

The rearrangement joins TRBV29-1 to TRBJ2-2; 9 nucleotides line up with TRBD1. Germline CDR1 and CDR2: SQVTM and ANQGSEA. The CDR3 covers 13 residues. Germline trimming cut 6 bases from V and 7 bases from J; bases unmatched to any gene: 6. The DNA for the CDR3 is TGCAGCGTCCGACAGGGGGGGGTCGGGGAGCTGTTTTTT. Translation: CSVRQGGVGELFF.

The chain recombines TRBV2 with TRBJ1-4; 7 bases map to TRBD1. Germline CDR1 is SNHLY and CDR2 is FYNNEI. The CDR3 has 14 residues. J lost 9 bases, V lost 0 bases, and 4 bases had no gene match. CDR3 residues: CASSEARQGKKLFF. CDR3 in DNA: TGTGCCAGCAGTGAAGCCCGACAGGGAAAAAAACTGTTTTTT.

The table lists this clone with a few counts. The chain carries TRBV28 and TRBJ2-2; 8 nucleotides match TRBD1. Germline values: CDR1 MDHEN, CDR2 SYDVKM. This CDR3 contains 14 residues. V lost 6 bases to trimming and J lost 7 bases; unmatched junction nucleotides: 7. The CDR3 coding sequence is TGTGCCAGCAGCGGGACAGGACGTGACGGGGAGCTGTTTTTT. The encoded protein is CASSGTGRDGELFF.

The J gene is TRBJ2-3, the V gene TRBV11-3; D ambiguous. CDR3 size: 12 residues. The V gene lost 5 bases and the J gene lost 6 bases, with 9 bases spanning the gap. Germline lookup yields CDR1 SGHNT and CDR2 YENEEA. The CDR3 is CASSPPGDTQYF. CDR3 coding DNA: TGTGCCAGCAGCCCCCCCGGGGATACGCAGTATTTT. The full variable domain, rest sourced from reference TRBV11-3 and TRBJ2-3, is EAGVVQSPRYKIIEKKQPVAFWCNPISGHNTLYWYLQNLGQGPELLIRYENEEAVDDSQLPKDRFSAERLKGVDSTLKIQPAELGDSAVYLCASSPPGDTQYFGPGTRLTVL.

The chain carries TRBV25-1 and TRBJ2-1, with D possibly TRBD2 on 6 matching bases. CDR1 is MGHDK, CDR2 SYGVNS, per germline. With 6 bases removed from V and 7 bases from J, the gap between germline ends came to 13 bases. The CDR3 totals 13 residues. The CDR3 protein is CASSLGAGNEQFF. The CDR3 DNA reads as TGTGCCAGCAGCCTTGGGGCGGGGAATGAGCAGTTCTTC.

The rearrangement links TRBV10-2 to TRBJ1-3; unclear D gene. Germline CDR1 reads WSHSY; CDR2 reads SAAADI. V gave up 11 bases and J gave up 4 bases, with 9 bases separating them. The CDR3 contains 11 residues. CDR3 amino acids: CAVRGGNTIYF. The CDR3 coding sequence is TGCGCCGTCAGAGGCGGAAACACCATATATTTT.

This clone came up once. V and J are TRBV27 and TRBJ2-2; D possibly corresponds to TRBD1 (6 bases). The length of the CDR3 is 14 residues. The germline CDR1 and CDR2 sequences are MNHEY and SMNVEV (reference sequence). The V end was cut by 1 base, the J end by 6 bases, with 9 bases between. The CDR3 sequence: CASSLWAGAGELFF. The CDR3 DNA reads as TGTGCCAGCAGTTTATGGGCAGGGGCCGGGGAGCTGTTTTTT.

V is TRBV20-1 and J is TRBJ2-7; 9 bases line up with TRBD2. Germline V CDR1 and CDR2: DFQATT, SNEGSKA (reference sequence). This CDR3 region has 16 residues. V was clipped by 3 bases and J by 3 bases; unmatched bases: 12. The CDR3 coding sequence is TGCAGTGCTAGTGGGGGACGATTAGCGGGAGACTACGAGCAGTACTTC. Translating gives CSASGGRLAGDYEQYF.

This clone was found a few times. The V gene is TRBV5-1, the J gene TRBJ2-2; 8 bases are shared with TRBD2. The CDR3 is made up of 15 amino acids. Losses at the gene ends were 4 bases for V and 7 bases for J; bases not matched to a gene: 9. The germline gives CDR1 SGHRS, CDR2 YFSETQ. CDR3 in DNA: TGCGCCAGCAGCGGAGGAGCGGGAGTGAACGGGGAGCTGTTTTTT. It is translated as CASSGGAGVNGELFF.

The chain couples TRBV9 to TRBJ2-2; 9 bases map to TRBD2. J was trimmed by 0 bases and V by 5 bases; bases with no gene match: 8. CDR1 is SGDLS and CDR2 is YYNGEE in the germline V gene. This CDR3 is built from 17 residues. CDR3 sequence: CASSTERGASNTGELFF. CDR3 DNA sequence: TGTGCCAGCAGTACAGAGCGGGGGGCCTCGAACACCGGGGAGCTGTTTTTT.

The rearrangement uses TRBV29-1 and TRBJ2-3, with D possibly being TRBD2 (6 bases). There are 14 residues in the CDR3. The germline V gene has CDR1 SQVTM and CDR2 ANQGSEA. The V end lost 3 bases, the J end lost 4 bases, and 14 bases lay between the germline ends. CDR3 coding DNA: TGCAGCGTTGATATCGGGAGTTACGCAGATACGCAGTATTTT. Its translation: CSVDIGSYADTQYF.